The 14 T cell receptor beta chains below come from one sample, sequenced in a study of T-cell memory formation after mild COVID-19. TCRdb reanalysed the 5' RACE reads using MiXCR and keeps one entry per CDR3 protein. The table has 350,000 to 500,000 distinct CDR3 sequences, about 19% seen once. The specimen was PBMCs or a T cell subset sorted from them (not recorded which). All receptors come from an adult woman who had mild COVID-19 (a few samples of this study predate the infection). Cell type and time point are not known.

The gene calls are TRBV7-3 and TRBJ2-1; D uncertain. In germline, CDR1 is SGHTA, CDR2 FQGTGA. The ends were cut back, 0 bases at V and 10 bases at J, with 10 bases in the middle. The CDR3 is 13 residues long. This CDR3 reads CASSLTQEQEQFF. The CDR3 coding sequence is TGTGCCAGCAGCTTAACGCAGGAGCAAGAGCAGTTCTTC.

The gene calls are TRBV29-1 and TRBJ2-3; the match to TRBD1 covers 8 bases. Germline CDR1 SQVTM, CDR2 ANQGSEA. The CDR3 loop spans 14 amino acids. Trimming removed 7 bases from V and 2 bases from J; junction bases left unmatched: 8. CDR3 sequence reads: CSARTGIHTDTQYF. The CDR3, as DNA: TGCAGCGCCAGGACAGGGATTCACACAGATACGCAGTATTTT.

The chain is built from TRBV9 and TRBJ1-1; D remains ambiguous. This CDR3 region has 15 residues. The germline V gene encodes CDR1 SGDLS and CDR2 YYNGEE. V lost 4 bases and J 0 bases, leaving 13 bases between the germline ends. As DNA, the CDR3 is TGTGCCAGCAGCCCCAAGGTTGGGGTGAACACTGAAGCTTTCTTT. This codes for CASSPKVGVNTEAFF.

V usage is TRBV27 and J usage is TRBJ1-3; D remains ambiguous. V dropped 0 bases and J dropped 3 bases, with 9 bases sitting between them. CDR1 is MNHEY, CDR2 SMNVEV, per germline (reference sequence). This CDR3 is built from 15 residues. The CDR3 is CASSLSSVGGNTIYF. The CDR3 coding sequence is TGTGCCAGCAGTTTATCGTCAGTTGGTGGAAACACCATATATTTT.

In this sample, this clonotype turned up many times. The chain joins TRBV15 to TRBJ2-3, with a weak D call TRBD1 (5 bases). V lost 0 bases to trimming and J lost 2 bases, with 12 bases between them. The CDR3 spans 16 residues. CDR1 LNHNV and CDR2 YYDKDF come from the germline V gene (reference sequence). The DNA for the CDR3 is TGTGCCACCAGCAGAGAAGGGTACAGGACCACAGATACGCAGTATTTT. Translated, it gives CATSREGYRTTDTQYF.

This chain uses TRBV5-1 with TRBJ2-7, with D uncertain. CDR1 and CDR2 (germline): SGHRS, YFSETQ. CDR3 length equals 14 residues. The V end was cut by 3 bases, the J end by 5 bases, with 15 bases between. DNA for the CDR3: TGCGCCAGCAGCTCCGGGCAACCTAGGGACGAGCAGTACTTC. As protein: CASSSGQPRDEQYF.

This clonotype showed up just a few times. The CDR3 reads CASSPTGTSGSIREQFF. DNA of the CDR3: TGTGCCAGCTCACCTACTGGGACTAGCGGATCGATAAGGGAGCAGTTCTTC. The V gene is TRBV18, the J gene TRBJ2-1; 11 bases line up with TRBD2. This CDR3 is 17 amino acids long. Trimming took 3 bases from V and 10 from J; bases not matched to a gene: 14. Per the germline V gene, CDR1 is KGHSH and CDR2 is LQKENI.

This rearrangement joins TRBV6-6 to TRBJ2-3; 9 bases line up with TRBD2. CDR1 and CDR2 (germline): MNHNY, SVGAGI (reference sequence). The CDR3 extends over 16 amino acids. Trimming removed 2 bases from V and 0 bases from J; junction bases left unmatched: 3. CDR3: CASSYGTSLSTDTQYF. In DNA, the CDR3 is TGTGCCAGCAGTTACGGGACTAGCCTCAGCACAGATACGCAGTATTTT.

Only a few counts were recorded for this clonotype. The V call is TRBV7-6, the J call TRBJ1-1; perhaps TRBD1 as D (5 bases). Germline V gene sequence: CDR1 SGHVS, CDR2 FNYEAQ. V was trimmed by 2 bases and J by 8 bases, leaving 15 bases between them. The CDR3 spans 14 residues. The CDR3 sequence is CASSLRGAEAEAFF. The CDR3 region has the DNA TGTGCCAGCAGCTTACGTGGGGCAGAGGCCGAAGCTTTCTTT.

This clonotype has just a few counts. This CDR3 is CASSSIAGRGETQYF. CDR3 nucleotides: TGTGCCAGCAGCTCAATAGCGGGGCGCGGAGAGACCCAGTACTTC. The chain employs TRBV5-6 and TRBJ2-5, with TRBD2 matching over 8 bases. CDR1 is SGHDT and CDR2 is YYEEEE in the germline V gene. V lost 3 bases, J lost 4 bases, and 8 bases stayed unmatched. CDR3 size: 15 residues.

This clonotype turned up a few times. V and J are TRBV12-3 or TRBV12-4 and TRBJ1-1; 7 positions match TRBD1. V was pared by 4 bases and J by 1 base, with 12 bases of the junction left unmatched. The length of the CDR3 is 17 residues. The CDR3: CASSSVRGGYKNTEAFF. CDR3 coding DNA: TGTGCCAGCAGTTCTGTTCGAGGGGGCTATAAGAACACTGAAGCTTTCTTT.

V and J are TRBV12-3 or TRBV12-4 and TRBJ1-5; no clear D. CDR3 length: 13 residues. V lost 7 bases, J lost 4 bases, and 11 bases lay in between. The CDR3 region is CASTRMVNQPQHF. The CDR3 DNA follows: TGTGCCAGCACCCGAATGGTAAATCAGCCCCAGCATTTT.

This clonotype showed up many times. The chain joins TRBV5-1 to TRBJ1-1; 11 positions match TRBD1. The CDR3 has 15 amino acids. V dropped 0 bases and J dropped 4; count of bases not matched to a gene: 2. Per germline, CDR1 SGHRS and CDR2 YFSETQ. This chain's CDR3 is CASSLAGTGGTEAFF. The CDR3 DNA sequence: TGCGCCAGCAGCTTGGCCGGGACAGGGGGCACTGAAGCTTTCTTT.

This clonotype has a count of ten or more. DNA of the CDR3: TGTGCCAGCAGCGTAGGTTCCCTATACTACAATGAGCAGTTCTTC. Protein: CASSVGSLYYNEQFF. The V gene is TRBV9, the J gene TRBJ2-1; D not resolved. V was clipped by 0 bases and J by 3 bases, with 10 bases between them. The CDR3 has 15 residues. CDR1 SGDLS and CDR2 YYNGEE come from the germline V gene.